This TCR beta chain was retrieved from a study of blood T cell repertoires in COVID-19. As for the study in general: Researchers got acute and convalescent COVID-19 samples from the United States, Italy and Spain.

How the authors handled the data: Cell counts per sample came from amplifying reference gene primers. TCRdb's copy holds only in-frame clones and misses some; the assay was immunoSEQ multiplex PCR. That table is the source of V, J and clone size, and D and trimming were worked out from the DNA. The data contain around 300,000 clones, over 75% of them singletons. With 7 bases removed from V and 3 bases from J, the gap between germline ends came to 10 bases. Germline CDR1 and CDR2: MDHEN and SYDVKM. CDR3 length: 14 residues. The study drew participants aged about 18 to 89 years from roughly 25 US areas. In Cohort 3, a recovered donor had either two negative PCRs, clearance, or symptom resolution.

Sequencing was carried out using PBMCs or T cells enriched from blood (not recorded which). The chain employs TRBV28 and TRBJ2-6; D gene ambiguous. The source is a woman aged 18-29 years who had recovered from COVID-19. CDR3 residues: CASTFVSGANVLTF. As DNA, the CDR3 is TGTGCCAGCACCTTCGTTAGTGGGGCCAACGTCCTGACTTTC. Full variable domain (outside the CDR3, taken from reference TRBV28 and TRBJ2-6): DVKVTQSSRYLVKRTGEKVFLECVQDMDHENMFWYRQDPGLGLRLIYFSYDVKMKEKGDIPEGYSVSREKKERFSLILESASTNQTSMYLCASTFVSGANVLTFGAGSRLTVL.